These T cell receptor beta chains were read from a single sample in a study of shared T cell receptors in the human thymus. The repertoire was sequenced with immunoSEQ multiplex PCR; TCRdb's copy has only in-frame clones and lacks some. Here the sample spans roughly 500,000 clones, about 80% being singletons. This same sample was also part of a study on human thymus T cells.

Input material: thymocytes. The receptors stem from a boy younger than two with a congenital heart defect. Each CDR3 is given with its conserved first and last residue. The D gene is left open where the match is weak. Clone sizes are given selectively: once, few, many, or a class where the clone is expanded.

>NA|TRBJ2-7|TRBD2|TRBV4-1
CASSPPGLDHSHEQYF
TGCGCCAGCAGCCCACCCGGACTAGACCATTCCCACGAGCAGTACTTC
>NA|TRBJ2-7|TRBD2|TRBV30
CAWRGASWGRDEQYF
TGTGCCTGGAGAGGGGCTAGCTGGGGGAGGGACGAGCAGTACTTC
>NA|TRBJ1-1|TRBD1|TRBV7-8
CASSLDPGTGEVNTEAFF
TGTGCCAGCAGCTTAGATCCCGGGACAGGAGAAGTTAACACTGAAGCTTTCTTT
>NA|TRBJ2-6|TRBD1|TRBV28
CASSLPRQGSPPGANVLTF
TGTGCCAGCAGTTTACCCCGACAGGGGAGCCCTCCTGGGGCCAACGTCCTGACTTTC
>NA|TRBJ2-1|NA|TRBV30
CAWETLHSSSFRDNEQFF
TGTGCCTGGGAGACTCTTCATTCTTCCAGTTTTAGAGACAATGAGCAGTTCTTC
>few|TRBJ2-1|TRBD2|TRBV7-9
CASSLSGRDYNEQFF
TGTGCCAGCAGCTTAAGCGGGAGAGATTACAATGAGCAGTTCTTC
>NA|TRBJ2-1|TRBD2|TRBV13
CASSSRLAGFNEQFF
TGTGCCAGCAGCTCCCGACTAGCGGGATTCAATGAGCAGTTCTTC
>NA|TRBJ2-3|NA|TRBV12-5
CASGLGQGWADTQYF
TGTGCTAGTGGTTTGGGGCAGGGTTGGGCAGATACGCAGTATTTT
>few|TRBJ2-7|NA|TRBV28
CASSLKRLISYEQYF
TGTGCCAGCAGTTTAAAGCGACTGATCTCCTACGAGCAGTACTTC
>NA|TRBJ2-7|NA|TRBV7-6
CASSLLPETRYEQYF
TGTGCCAGCAGCCTCCTGCCAGAGACAAGGTACGAGCAGTACTTC
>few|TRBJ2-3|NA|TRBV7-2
CASSLETTYTDTQYF
TGTGCCAGCAGCTTAGAGACTACCTACACAGATACGCAGTATTTT
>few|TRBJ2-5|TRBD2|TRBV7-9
CASSPPGTSGQETQYF
TGTGCCAGCAGCCCCCCTGGGACTAGCGGCCAAGAGACCCAGTACTTC
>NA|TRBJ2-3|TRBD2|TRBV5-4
CASGGGRTDTQYF
TGTGCCAGCGGGGGCGGGAGGACAGATACGCAGTATTTT